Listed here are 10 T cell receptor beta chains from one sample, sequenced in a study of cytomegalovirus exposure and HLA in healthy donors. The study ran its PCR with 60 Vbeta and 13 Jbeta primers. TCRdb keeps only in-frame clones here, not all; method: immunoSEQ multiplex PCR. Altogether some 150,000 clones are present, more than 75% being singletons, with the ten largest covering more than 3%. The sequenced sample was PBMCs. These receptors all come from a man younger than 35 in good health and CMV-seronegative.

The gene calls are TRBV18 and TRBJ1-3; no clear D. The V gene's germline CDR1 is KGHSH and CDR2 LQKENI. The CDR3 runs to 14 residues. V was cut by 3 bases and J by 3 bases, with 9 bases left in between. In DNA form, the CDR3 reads TGTGCCAGCTCACCGGCGGGAATTGGAAACACCATATATTTT. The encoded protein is CASSPAGIGNTIYF.

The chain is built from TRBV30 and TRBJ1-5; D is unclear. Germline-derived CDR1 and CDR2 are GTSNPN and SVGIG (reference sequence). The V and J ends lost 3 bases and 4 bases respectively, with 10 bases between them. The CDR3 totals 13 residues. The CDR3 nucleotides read TGTGCCTGGAGCGGGAGCCCAAATCAGCCCCAGCATTTT. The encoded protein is CAWSGSPNQPQHF.

CDR3 region: CASSSGTGNTIYF. DNA of the CDR3: TGTGCCAGCAGTTCAGGTACTGGAAACACCATATATTTT. The chain combines TRBV7-2 with TRBJ1-3; D is ambiguous. CDR1 and CDR2 (germline): SGHTA, FQGNSA. Trimming cost V 6 bases and J 2 bases, with 8 bases left between them. The CDR3 sequence is 13 residues long.

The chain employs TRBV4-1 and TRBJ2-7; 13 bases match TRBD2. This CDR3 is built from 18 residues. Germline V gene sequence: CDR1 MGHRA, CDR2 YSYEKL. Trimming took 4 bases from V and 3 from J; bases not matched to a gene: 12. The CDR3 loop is CASSRGLAGVGGSYEQYF. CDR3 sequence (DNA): TGCGCCAGCAGCCGTGGACTAGCGGGAGTAGGGGGAAGCTACGAGCAGTACTTC.

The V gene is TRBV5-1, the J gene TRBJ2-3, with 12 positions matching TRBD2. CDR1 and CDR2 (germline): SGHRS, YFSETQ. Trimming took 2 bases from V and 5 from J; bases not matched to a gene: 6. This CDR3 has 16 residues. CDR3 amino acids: CASSFQLLAGGDTQYF. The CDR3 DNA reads TGCGCCAGCAGCTTTCAGCTACTAGCGGGAGGAGATACGCAGTATTTT. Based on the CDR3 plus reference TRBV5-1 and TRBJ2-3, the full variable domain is KAGVTQTPRYLIKTRGQQVTLSCSPISGHRSVSWYQQTPGQGLQFLFEYFSETQRNKGNFPGRFSGRQFSNSRSEMNVSTLELGDSALYLCASSFQLLAGGDTQYFGPGTRLTVL.

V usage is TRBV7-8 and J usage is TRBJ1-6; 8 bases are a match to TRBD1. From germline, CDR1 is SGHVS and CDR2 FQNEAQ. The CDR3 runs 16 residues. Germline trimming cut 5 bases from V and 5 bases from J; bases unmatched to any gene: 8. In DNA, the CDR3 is TGTGCCAGCAGCGGGGGGACAGGAGGGAATAATTCACCCCTCCACTTT. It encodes CASSGGTGGNNSPLHF.

The chain's CDR3 is CASSRDRDTGELFF. The CDR3 DNA reads as TGTGCCAGCAGCCGCGACAGGGACACCGGGGAGCTGTTTTTT. The rearrangement uses TRBV7-9 and TRBJ2-2; 7 nucleotides agree with TRBD1. This CDR3 spans 14 amino acids. With V trimmed by 5 bases and J by 3 bases, 3 bases remained unmatched. The germline gives CDR1 SEHNR, CDR2 FQNEAQ (reference sequence).

The CDR3, as DNA: TGTGCCAGCAGTGAATACGACAGCCAAGAGACCCAGTACTTC. Protein: CASSEYDSQETQYF. The V call is TRBV2, the J call TRBJ2-5, with a tentative D call TRBD1 (5 bases). The CDR3 is 14 residues long. Germline V lookup: CDR1 SNHLY, CDR2 FYNNEI. Trimming pared 2 bases from V and 1 base from J, leaving 8 bases between.

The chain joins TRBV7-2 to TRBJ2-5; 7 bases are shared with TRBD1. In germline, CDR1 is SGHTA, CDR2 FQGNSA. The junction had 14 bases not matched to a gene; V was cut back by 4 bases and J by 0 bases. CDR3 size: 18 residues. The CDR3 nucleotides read TGTGCCAGCAGCTACTTTGGACAGGCGCTTCGTCACCAAGAGACCCAGTACTTC. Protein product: CASSYFGQALRHQETQYF.

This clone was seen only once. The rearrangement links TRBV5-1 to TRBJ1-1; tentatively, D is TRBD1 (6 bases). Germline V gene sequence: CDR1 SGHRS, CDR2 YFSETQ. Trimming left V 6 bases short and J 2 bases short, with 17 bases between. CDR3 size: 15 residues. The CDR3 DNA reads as TGCGCCAGCACCGGGGGGCGCAGGGAAAACACTGAAGCTTTCTTT. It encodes CASTGGRRENTEAFF.